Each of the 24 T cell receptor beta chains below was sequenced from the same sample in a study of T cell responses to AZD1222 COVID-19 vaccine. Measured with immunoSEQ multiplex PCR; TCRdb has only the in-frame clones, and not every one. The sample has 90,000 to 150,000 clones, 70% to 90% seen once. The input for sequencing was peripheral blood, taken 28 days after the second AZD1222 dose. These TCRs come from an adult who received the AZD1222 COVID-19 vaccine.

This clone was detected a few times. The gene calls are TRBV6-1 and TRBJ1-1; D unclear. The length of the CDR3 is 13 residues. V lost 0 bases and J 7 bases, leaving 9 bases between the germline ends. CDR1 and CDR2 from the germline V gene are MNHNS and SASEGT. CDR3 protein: CASSEAFDNEAFF. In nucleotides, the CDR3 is TGTGCCAGCAGTGAAGCTTTTGACAATGAAGCTTTCTTT.

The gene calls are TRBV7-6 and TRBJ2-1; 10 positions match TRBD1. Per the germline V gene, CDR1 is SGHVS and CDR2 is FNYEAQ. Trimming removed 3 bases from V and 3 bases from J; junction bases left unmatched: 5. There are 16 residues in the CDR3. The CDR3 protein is CASSLDRGEVYNEQFF. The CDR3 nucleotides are TGTGCCAGCAGCTTGGACAGGGGGGAGGTCTACAATGAGCAGTTCTTC.

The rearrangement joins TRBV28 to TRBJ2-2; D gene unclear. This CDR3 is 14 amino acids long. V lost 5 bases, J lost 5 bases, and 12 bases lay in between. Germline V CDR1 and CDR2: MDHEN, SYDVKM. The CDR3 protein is CASSIDLGTGELFF. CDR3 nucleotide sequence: TGTGCCAGCAGTATTGATCTGGGAACCGGGGAGCTGTTTTTT.

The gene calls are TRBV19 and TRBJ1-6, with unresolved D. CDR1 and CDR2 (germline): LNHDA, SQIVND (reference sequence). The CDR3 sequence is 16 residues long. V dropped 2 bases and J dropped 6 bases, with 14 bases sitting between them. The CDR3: CASSIYVQKGNSPLHF. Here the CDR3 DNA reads TGTGCCAGTAGTATATATGTACAGAAGGGTAATTCACCCCTCCACTTT.

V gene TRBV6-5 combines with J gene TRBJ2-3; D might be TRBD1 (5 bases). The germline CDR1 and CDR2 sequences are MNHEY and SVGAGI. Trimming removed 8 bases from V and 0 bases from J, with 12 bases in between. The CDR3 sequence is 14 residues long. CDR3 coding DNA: TGTGCCAGCGGACCTTACAGGAGCACAGATACGCAGTATTTT. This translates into CASGPYRSTDTQYF.

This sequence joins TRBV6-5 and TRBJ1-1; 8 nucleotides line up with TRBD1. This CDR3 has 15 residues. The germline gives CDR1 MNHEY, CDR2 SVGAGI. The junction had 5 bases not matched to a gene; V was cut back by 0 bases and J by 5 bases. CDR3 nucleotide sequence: TGTGCCAGCAGTTACTCTCGGACAGGGAGGACTGAAGCTTTCTTT. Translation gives CASSYSRTGRTEAFF.

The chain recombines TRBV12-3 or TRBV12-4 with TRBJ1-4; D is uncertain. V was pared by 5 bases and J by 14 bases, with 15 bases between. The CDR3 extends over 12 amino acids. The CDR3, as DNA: TGTGCCAGCAGTGTCGCACTAAAGGATCTGTTTTTT. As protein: CASSVALKDLFF.

This chain's CDR3 is CASSSQPTGSGYTF. In nucleotides, the CDR3 is TGTGCCAGCAGCTCCCAACCGACAGGGAGTGGCTACACCTTC. The V call is TRBV7-3, the J call TRBJ1-2, with 7 positions matching TRBD1. V lost 4 bases to trimming and J lost 7 bases; unmatched junction nucleotides: 9. Germline assignment: CDR1 SGHTA and CDR2 FQGTGA. This CDR3 has 14 residues. The variable domain in full, with the rest retrieved from reference TRBV7-3 and TRBJ1-2, is GAGVSQTPSNKVTEKGKYVELRCDPISGHTALYWYRQSLGQGPEFLIYFQGTGAADDSGLPNDRFFAVRPEGSVSTLKIQRTERGDSAVYLCASSSQPTGSGYTFGSGTRLTVV.

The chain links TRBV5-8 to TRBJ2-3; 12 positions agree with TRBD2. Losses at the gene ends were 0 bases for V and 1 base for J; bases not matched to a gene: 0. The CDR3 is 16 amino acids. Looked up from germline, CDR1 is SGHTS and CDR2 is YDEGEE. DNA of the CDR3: TGTGCCAGCAGCTTGGGACTAGCGGGAGGCACAGATACGCAGTATTTT. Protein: CASSLGLAGGTDTQYF.

CDR3 residues: CASSQRQSTGELFF. DNA of the CDR3: TGTGCCAGCAGCCAACGACAGAGCACCGGGGAGCTGTTTTTT. The rearrangement links TRBV3-1 (or the pseudogene TRBV3-2) to TRBJ2-2; the D gene is possibly TRBD1 (5 bases). This CDR3 contains 14 residues. In germline, CDR1 is LGHDT, CDR2 YNNKEL (reference sequence). Trimming cost V 2 bases and J 4 bases, with 8 bases left between them.

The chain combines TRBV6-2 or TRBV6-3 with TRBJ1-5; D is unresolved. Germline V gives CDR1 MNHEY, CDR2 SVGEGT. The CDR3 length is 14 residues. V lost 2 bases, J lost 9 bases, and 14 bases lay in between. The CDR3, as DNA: TGTGCCAGCAGTTACAGACGGGAGGGAGGGCCCCAGCATTTT. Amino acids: CASSYRREGGPQHF.

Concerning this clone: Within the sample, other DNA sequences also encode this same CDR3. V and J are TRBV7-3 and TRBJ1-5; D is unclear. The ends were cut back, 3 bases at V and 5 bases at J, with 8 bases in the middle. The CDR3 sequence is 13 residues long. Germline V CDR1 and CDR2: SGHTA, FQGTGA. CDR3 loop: CASSLFPDQPQHF. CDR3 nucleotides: TGTGCCAGCAGCTTGTTCCCGGATCAGCCCCAGCATTTT.

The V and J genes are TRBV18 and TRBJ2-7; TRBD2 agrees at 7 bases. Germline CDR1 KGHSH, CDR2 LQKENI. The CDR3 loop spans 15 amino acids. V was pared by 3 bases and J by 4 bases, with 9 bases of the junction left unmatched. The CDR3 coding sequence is TGTGCCAGCTCACCGGGCCTCGGGGGAGGGTACGAGCAGTACTTC. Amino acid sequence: CASSPGLGGGYEQYF.

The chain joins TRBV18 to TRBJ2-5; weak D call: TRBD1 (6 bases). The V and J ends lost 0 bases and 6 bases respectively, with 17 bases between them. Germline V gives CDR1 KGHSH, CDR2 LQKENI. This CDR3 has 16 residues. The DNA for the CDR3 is TGTGCCAGCTCACCACCGGCGACAGGCTATGGCCAGACCCAGTACTTC. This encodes CASSPPATGYGQTQYF.

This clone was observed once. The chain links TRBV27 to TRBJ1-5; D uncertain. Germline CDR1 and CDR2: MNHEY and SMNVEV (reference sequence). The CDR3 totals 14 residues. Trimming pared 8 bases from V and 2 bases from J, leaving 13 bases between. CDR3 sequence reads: CASRTSGGNQPQHF. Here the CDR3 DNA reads TGTGCCAGCCGGACCTCCGGTGGCAATCAGCCCCAGCATTTT.

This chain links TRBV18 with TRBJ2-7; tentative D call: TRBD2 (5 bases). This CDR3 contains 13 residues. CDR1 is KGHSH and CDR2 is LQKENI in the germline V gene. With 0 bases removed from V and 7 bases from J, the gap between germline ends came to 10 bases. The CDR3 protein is CASSPPLGSEQYF. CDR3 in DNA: TGTGCCAGCTCACCACCCTTAGGGAGTGAGCAGTACTTC.

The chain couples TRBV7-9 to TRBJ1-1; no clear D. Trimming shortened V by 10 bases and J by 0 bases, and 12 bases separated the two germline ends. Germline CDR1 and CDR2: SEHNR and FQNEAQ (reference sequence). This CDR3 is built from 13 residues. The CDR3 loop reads CAITSGVNTEAFF. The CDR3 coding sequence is TGTGCCATTACGTCGGGAGTGAACACTGAAGCTTTCTTT.

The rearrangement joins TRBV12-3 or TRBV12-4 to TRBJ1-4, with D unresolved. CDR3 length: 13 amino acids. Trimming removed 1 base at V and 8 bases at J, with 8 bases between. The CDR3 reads CASSLELYEKLFF. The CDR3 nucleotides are TGTGCCAGCAGTTTAGAACTTTACGAAAAACTGTTTTTT.

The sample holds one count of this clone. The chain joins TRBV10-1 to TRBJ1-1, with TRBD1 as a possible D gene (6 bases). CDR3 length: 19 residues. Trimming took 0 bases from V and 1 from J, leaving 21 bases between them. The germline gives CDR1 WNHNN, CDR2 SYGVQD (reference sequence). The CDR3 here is CASSESTRVGRGTNTEAFF. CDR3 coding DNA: TGCGCCAGCAGTGAGTCGACTCGGGTAGGCAGGGGAACGAACACTGAAGCTTTCTTT.

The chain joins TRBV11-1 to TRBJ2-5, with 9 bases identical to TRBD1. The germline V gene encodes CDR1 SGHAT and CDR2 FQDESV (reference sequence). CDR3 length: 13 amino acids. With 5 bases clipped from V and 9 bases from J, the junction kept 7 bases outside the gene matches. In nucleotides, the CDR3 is TGTGCCAGCAGCACTAGCGACAGGGGGGCCCAGTACTTC. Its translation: CASSTSDRGAQYF.

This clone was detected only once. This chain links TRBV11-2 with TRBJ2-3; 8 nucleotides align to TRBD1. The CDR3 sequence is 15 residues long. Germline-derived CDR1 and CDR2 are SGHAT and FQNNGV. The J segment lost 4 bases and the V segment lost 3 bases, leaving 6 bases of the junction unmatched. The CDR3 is CASSFGLTGADTQYF. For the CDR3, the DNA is TGTGCCAGCAGCTTTGGACTGACAGGGGCAGATACGCAGTATTTT.

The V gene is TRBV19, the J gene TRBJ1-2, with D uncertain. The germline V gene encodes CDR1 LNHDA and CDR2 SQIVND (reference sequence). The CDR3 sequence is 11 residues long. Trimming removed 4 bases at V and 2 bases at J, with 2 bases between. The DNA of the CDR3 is TGTGCCAGTAGTAAGAACTATGGCTACACCTTC. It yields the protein CASSKNYGYTF.

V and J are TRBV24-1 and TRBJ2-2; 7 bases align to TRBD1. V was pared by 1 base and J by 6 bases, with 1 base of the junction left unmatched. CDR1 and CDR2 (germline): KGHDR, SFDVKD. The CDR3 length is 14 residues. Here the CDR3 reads CATSDFDRAGELFF. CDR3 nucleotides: TGTGCCACCAGTGATTTCGACAGGGCCGGGGAGCTGTTTTTT.

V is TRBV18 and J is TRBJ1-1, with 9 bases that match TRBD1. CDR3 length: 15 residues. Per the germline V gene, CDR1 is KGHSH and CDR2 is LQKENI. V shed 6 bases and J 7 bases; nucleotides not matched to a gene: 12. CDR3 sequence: CASSPNRGQSGEAFF. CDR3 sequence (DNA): TGTGCCAGCTCGCCCAACAGGGGGCAGTCGGGTGAAGCTTTCTTT.